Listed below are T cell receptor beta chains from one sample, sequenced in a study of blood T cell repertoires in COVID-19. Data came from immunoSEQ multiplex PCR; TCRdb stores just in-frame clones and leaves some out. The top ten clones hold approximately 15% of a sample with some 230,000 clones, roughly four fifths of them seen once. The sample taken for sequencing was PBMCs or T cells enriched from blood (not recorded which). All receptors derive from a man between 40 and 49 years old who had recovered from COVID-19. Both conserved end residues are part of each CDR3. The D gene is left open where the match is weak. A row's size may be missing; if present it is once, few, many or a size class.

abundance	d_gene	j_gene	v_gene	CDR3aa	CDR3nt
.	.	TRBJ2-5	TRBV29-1	CSVERGPGAVQETQYF	TGCAGCGTTGAAAGGGGTCCGGGAGCGGTCCAAGAGACCCAGTACTTC
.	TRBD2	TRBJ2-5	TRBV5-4	CASSLGAGRGVGLGTQYF	TGTGCCAGCAGCTTGGGGGCCGGGAGGGGCGTTGGTCTTGGTACCCAGTACTTC
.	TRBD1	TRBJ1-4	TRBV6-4	CASSETGGEKLFF	TGTGCCAGCAGTGAGACAGGGGGTGAAAAACTGTTTTTT
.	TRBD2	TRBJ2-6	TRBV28	CASSFRPGLATGANVLTF	TGTGCCAGCAGTTTTCGGCCCGGACTAGCGACTGGGGCCAACGTCCTGACTTTC
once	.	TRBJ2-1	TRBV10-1	CASSESTHRERNEQFF	TGCGCCAGCAGTGAGTCGACACACCGGGAACGCAATGAGCAGTTCTTC
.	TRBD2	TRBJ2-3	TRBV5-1	CASRGTSGSDTQYF	TGCGCCAGCAGGGGGACTAGCGGGAGTGATACGCAGTATTTT
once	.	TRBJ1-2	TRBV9	CASSVEGGARGYTF	TGTGCCAGCAGCGTAGAGGGAGGGGCACGGGGCTACACCTTC
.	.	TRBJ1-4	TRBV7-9	CASSPVNEKLFF	TGTGCCAGCAGTCCTGTTAATGAAAAACTGTTTTTT
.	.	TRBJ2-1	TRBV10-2	CASSEPDEQFF	TGCGCCAGCAGTGAGCCGGATGAGCAGTTCTTC
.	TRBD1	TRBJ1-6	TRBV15	CATSRQGNSPLHF	TGTGCCACCAGCCGACAGGGTAATTCACCCCTCCACTTT
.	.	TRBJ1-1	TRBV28	CASSSVWGFEAFF	TGTGCCAGCAGTTCCGTTTGGGGCTTTGAAGCTTTCTTT
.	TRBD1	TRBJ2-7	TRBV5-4	CASSLGTGGNYEQYF	TGTGCCAGCAGCTTGGGGACAGGAGGCAACTACGAGCAGTACTTC
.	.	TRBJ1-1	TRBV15	CATSPAGYGALRAFF	TGTGCCACCAGCCCTGCGGGATATGGTGCCCTGAGGGCTTTCTTT
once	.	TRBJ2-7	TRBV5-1	CASSRTDSTYEQYF	TGCGCCAGCAGCCGGACGGACAGTACCTACGAGCAGTACTTC
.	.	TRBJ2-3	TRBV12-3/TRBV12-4	CASSLIDTQYF	TGTGCCAGCAGTCTAATAGATACGCAGTATTTT
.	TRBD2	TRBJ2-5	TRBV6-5	CASSTPGGSETQYF	TGTGCCAGCTCAACTCCGGGGGGGAGCGAGACCCAGTACTTC
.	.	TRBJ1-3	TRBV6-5	CASSAGLFGGNTIYF	TGTGCCAGCAGCGCAGGACTTTTCGGTGGAAACACCATATATTTT
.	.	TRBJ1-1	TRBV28	CASSPRYTEAFF	TGTGCCAGCAGTCCGCGGTACACTGAAGCTTTCTTT
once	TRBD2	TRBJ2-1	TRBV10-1	CASSKGLAHFYEQFF	TGCGCCAGCAGTAAGGGACTAGCTCATTTCTATGAGCAGTTCTTC
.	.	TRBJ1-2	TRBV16	CASRQAGALGGYTF	TGTGCCAGCAGACAAGCGGGGGCGCTGGGGGGCTACACCTTC
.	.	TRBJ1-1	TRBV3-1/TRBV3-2	CASSQGRGRTEAFF	TGTGCCAGCAGCCAAGGGAGGGGTAGGACTGAAGCTTTCTTT
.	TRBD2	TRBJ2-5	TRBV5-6	CASSYGTSLETQYF	TGTGCCAGCAGCTACGGGACTAGCCTCGAGACCCAGTACTTC
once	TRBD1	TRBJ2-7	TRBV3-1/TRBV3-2	CASSLRDSRYEQYF	TGTGCCAGCAGCCTCCGGGACAGCCGCTACGAGCAGTACTTC
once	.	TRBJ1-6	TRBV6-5	CASTHRTVNSPLHF	TGTGCCAGCACTCACAGGACGGTTAATTCACCCCTCCACTTT
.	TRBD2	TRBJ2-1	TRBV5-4	CASGGTSGNEQFF	TGTGCCAGCGGGGGGACTAGCGGCAATGAGCAGTTCTTC
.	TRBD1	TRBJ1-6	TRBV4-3	CASRAPGGSNSPLHF	TGCGCCAGCAGGGCCCCAGGGGGAAGTAATTCACCCCTCCACTTT
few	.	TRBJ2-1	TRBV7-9	CASSLSLASSYNEQFF	TGTGCCAGCAGCTTAAGTCTAGCCTCCTCCTACAATGAGCAGTTCTTC
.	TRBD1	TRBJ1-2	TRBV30	CAWGQDPYGYTF	TGTGCCTGGGGACAGGATCCCTATGGCTACACCTTC
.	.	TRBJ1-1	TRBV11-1	CASSFSVNTEAFF	TGTGCCAGCAGCTTCTCCGTGAACACTGAAGCTTTCTTT
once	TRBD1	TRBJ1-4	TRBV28	CASSPAGTANEKLFF	TGTGCCAGCAGTCCCGCGGGGACAGCTAATGAAAAACTGTTTTTT
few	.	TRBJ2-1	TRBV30	CAWSVLTGYGNEQFF	TGTGCCTGGAGTGTACTAACGGGGTATGGAAATGAGCAGTTCTTC
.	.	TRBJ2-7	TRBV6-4	CASSVPRPDSYEQYF	TGTGCCAGCAGTGTTCCCCGCCCGGACAGCTACGAGCAGTACTTC
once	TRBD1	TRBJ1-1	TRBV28	CASSPPMGQRNTEAFF	TGTGCCAGCAGTCCACCCATGGGACAGAGGAACACTGAAGCTTTCTTT
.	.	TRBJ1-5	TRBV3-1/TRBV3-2	CASSGGASNQPQHF	TGTGCCAGCAGCGGGGGGGCTAGCAATCAGCCCCAGCATTTT
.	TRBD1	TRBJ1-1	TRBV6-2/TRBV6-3	CASSKPWDRVNTEAFF	TGTGCCAGCAGTAAACCTTGGGACAGAGTGAACACTGAAGCTTTCTTT
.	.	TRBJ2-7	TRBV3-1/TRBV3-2	CASSQQVVSYEQYF	TGTGCCAGCAGCCAACAGGTAGTCTCCTACGAGCAGTACTTC
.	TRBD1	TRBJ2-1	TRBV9	CASSVAGQGAREQFF	TGTGCCAGCAGCGTAGCTGGACAGGGGGCGCGTGAGCAGTTCTTC
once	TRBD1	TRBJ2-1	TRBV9	CASSVGTGGYNEQFF	TGTGCCAGCAGCGTAGGGACAGGGGGCTACAATGAGCAGTTCTTC
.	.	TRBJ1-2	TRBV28	CASSLPVFYGYTF	TGTGCCAGCAGTTTACCCGTCTTCTATGGCTACACCTTC
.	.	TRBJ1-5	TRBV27	CASSSAGGSGQPQHF	TGTGCCAGCAGTTCCGCCGGGGGGAGCGGGCAGCCCCAGCATTTT
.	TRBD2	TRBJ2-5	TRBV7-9	CASSPRGGNWGETQYF	TGTGCCAGCAGCCCTCGGGGGGGGAATTGGGGAGAGACCCAGTACTTC
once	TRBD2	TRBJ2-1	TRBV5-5	CASSYQAGVSYNEQFF	TGTGCCAGCAGCTACCAAGCGGGAGTGTCCTACAATGAGCAGTTCTTC
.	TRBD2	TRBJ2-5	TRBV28	CASSLAGATGETQYF	TGTGCCAGCAGTTTAGCGGGAGCCACGGGGGAGACCCAGTACTTC
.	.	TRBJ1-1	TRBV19	CASTLATMNTEAFF	TGTGCCAGTACCTTAGCTACAATGAACACTGAAGCTTTCTTT
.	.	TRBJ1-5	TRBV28	CASSLSMGARPQHF	TGTGCCAGCAGTTTATCTATGGGGGCGAGGCCCCAGCATTTT
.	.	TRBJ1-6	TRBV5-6	CASSLFRSPLHF	TGTGCCAGCAGCTTATTTCGGTCACCCCTCCACTTT
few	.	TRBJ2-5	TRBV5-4	CASSWDPGGGRGETQYF	TGTGCCAGCAGCTGGGACCCTGGCGGAGGAAGGGGGGAGACCCAGTACTTC
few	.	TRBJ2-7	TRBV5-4	CASSLGPMSGVYEQYF	TGTGCCAGCAGCTTGGGTCCCATGTCGGGAGTGTACGAGCAGTACTTC
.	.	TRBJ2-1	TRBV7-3	CASRLTGTSYNEQFF	TGTGCCAGCAGACTAACAGGCACCTCCTACAATGAGCAGTTCTTC
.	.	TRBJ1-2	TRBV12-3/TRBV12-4	CASSSGVSYTF	TGTGCCAGCAGCTCAGGGGTTAGCTACACCTTC
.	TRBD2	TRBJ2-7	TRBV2	CASRGTSGGYEQYF	TGTGCCAGCAGGGGGACTAGCGGGGGTTACGAGCAGTACTTC
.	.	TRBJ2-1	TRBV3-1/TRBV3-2	CASSQFLDSYNEQFF	TGTGCCAGCAGCCAATTCCTGGACAGCTACAATGAGCAGTTCTTC